A selection of T cell receptor beta chains follows, all from one sample in a study of blood T cell repertoires in COVID-19. Repertoires were generated with immunoSEQ multiplex PCR, while TCRdb's copy carries only in-frame clones and drops some. The sample records over 150,000 clones, approximately 83% being singletons. Sequences were obtained from peripheral blood. The receptors derive from a woman of 80 years or more with active or convalescent COVID-19. Each CDR3 is given with its conserved first and last residue. D genes are given only for firm matches. Rows may omit the clone size; those that give it use once, few, many or a size class.

v_call: TRBV2
d_call: TRBD2
clone_size: NA
j_call: TRBJ2-3
cdr3_nt: TGTGCCAGCCCCAGGGAGGGTAACACAGATACGCAGTATTTT
cdr3_aa: CASPREGNTDTQYF

v_call: TRBV3-1/TRBV3-2
d_call: TRBD1
clone_size: NA
j_call: TRBJ2-3
cdr3_nt: TGTGCCAGCAGCCCCTGGGCCGGGACAGGCACAGATACGCAGTATTTT
cdr3_aa: CASSPWAGTGTDTQYF

v_call: TRBV7-2
d_call: TRBD1
clone_size: few
j_call: TRBJ1-4
cdr3_nt: TGTGCCAGCAGCGGCCAGGGACAGTTAAATGAAAAACTGTTTTTT
cdr3_aa: CASSGQGQLNEKLFF

v_call: TRBV4-1
d_call: NA
clone_size: once
j_call: TRBJ2-7
cdr3_nt: TGCGCCAGCAGCCAACTCAGGGGCTCCTACGAGCAGTACTTC
cdr3_aa: CASSQLRGSYEQYF

v_call: TRBV7-7
d_call: NA
clone_size: NA
j_call: TRBJ2-5
cdr3_nt: TGTGCTAGCAGCCCCGGGTTACAAGAGACCCAGTACTTC
cdr3_aa: CASSPGLQETQYF

v_call: TRBV29-1
d_call: NA
clone_size: few
j_call: TRBJ1-2
cdr3_nt: TGCAGCGTTGAAGGGCAGGGCGGATATGGCTACACCTTC
cdr3_aa: CSVEGQGGYGYTF

v_call: TRBV4-3
d_call: NA
clone_size: NA
j_call: TRBJ1-1
cdr3_nt: TGCGCCAGCAGCCAAGGGGGACTTTTAAACACTGAAGCTTTCTTT
cdr3_aa: CASSQGGLLNTEAFF

v_call: TRBV10-3
d_call: TRBD2
clone_size: NA
j_call: TRBJ2-5
cdr3_nt: TGTGCCATCAGTAAGACCGGGACTAGCGGGCAAGAGACCCAGTACTTC
cdr3_aa: CAISKTGTSGQETQYF

v_call: TRBV5-1
d_call: TRBD2
clone_size: NA
j_call: TRBJ2-1
cdr3_nt: TGCGCCAGCAGCTTGACGGCGGGGGGCTCCTACAATGAGCAGTTCTTC
cdr3_aa: CASSLTAGGSYNEQFF

v_call: TRBV5-4
d_call: NA
clone_size: NA
j_call: TRBJ1-2
cdr3_nt: TGTGCCAGCAGCTTGTCGGTATTCTATGGCTACACCTTC
cdr3_aa: CASSLSVFYGYTF

v_call: TRBV5-1
d_call: NA
clone_size: NA
j_call: TRBJ2-1
cdr3_nt: TGCGCCAGCAGCTTGGGTGGAGTTTACAATGAGCAGTTCTTC
cdr3_aa: CASSLGGVYNEQFF

v_call: TRBV7-2
d_call: NA
clone_size: NA
j_call: TRBJ1-5
cdr3_nt: TGTGCCAGCAGCTCCGCACCGGGTCCGAATCAGCCCCAGCATTTT
cdr3_aa: CASSSAPGPNQPQHF

v_call: TRBV4-3
d_call: TRBD1
clone_size: once
j_call: TRBJ1-2
cdr3_nt: TGCGCCAGCAGCCAAGATCAGACAGGGGGCGTTTTCGGCGGCTACACCTTC
cdr3_aa: CASSQDQTGGVFGGYTF

v_call: TRBV7-2
d_call: TRBD2
clone_size: once
j_call: TRBJ2-5
cdr3_nt: TGTGCCAGCAGCCGTAGACTAGCGGGGGGCTTAGAGACCCAGTACTTC
cdr3_aa: CASSRRLAGGLETQYF

v_call: TRBV11-2
d_call: TRBD2
clone_size: NA
j_call: TRBJ2-3
cdr3_nt: TGTGCCACCACCCTACGGCTAGCGGGGGGTGGCACAGATACGCAGTATTTT
cdr3_aa: CATTLRLAGGGTDTQYF

v_call: TRBV2
d_call: NA
clone_size: NA
j_call: TRBJ1-1
cdr3_nt: TGTGCCAGCGGCAGGTCAACAGTGAACACTGAAGCTTTCTTT
cdr3_aa: CASGRSTVNTEAFF

v_call: TRBV27
d_call: NA
clone_size: NA
j_call: TRBJ1-5
cdr3_nt: TGTGCCAGCAGTTTTAGGGGCTATAGCAATCAGCCCCAGCATTTT
cdr3_aa: CASSFRGYSNQPQHF